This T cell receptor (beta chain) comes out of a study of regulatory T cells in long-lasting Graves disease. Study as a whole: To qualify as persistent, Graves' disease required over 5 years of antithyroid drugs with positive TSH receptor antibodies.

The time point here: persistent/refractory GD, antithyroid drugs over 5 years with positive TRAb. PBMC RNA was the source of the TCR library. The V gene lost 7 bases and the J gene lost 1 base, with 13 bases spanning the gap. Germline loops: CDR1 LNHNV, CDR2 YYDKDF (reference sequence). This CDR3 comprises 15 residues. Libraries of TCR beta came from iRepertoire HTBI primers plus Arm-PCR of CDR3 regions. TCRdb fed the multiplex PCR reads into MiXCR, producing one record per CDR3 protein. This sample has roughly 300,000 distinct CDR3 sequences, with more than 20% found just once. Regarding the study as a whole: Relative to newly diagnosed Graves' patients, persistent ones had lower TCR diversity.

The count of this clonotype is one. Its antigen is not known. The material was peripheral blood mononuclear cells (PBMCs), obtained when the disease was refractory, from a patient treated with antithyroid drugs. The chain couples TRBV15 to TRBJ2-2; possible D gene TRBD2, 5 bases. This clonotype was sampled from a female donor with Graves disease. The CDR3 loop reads CATTPASGNTGELFF. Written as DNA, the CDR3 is TGTGCCACCACCCCTGCCAGCGGGAACACCGGGGAGCTGTTTTTT.